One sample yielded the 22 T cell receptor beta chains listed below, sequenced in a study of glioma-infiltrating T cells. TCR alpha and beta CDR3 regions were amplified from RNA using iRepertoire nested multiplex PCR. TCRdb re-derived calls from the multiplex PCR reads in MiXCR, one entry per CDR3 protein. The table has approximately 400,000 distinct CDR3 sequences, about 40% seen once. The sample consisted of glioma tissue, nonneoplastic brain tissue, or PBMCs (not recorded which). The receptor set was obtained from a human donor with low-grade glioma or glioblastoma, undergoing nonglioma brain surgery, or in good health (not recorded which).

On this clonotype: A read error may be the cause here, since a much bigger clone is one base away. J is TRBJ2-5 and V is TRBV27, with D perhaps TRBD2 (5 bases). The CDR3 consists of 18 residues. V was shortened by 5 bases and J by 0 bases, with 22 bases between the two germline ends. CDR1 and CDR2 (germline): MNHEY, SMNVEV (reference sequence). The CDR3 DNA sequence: TGTGCCAGCAGTGACCTCCACCAAGGCGGGTGGTACCAAGAGACCCAGTACTTC. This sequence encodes CASSDLHQGGWYQETQYF.

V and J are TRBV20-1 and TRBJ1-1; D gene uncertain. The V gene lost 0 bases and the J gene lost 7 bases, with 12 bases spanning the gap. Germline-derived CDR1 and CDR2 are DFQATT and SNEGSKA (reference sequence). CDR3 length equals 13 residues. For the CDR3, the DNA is TGCAGTGCTAGAGAGAAAGTCACTAGTGAAGCTTTCTTT. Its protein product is CSAREKVTSEAFF.

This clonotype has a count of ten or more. The CDR3 loop reads CATSRDRSNYGYTF. For the CDR3, the DNA is TGTGCCACCAGCAGAGATCGCAGTAACTATGGCTACACCTTC. The J gene is TRBJ1-2, the V gene TRBV15; unclear D gene. V was clipped by 0 bases and J by 1 base, with 6 bases between them. The CDR3 has 14 residues. CDR1 is LNHNV, CDR2 YYDKDF, per germline (reference sequence).

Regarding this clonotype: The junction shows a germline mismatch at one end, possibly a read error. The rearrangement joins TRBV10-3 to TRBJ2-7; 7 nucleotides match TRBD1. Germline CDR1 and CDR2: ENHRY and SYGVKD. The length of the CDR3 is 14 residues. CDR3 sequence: CAISGPTGLYEQCF. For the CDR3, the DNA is TGTGCCATCAGTGGACCGACAGGGCTCTACGAGCAGTGCTTC.

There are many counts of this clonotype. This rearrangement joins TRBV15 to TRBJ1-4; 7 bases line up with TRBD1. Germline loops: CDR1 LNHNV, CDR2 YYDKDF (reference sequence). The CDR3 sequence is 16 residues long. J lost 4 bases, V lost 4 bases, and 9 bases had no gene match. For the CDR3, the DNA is TGTGCCACCAGCACCCGGGACAGATTTCTTAATGAAAAACTGTTTTTT. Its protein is CATSTRDRFLNEKLFF. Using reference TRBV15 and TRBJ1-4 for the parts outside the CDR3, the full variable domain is DAMVIQNPRYQVTQFGKPVTLSCSQTLNHNVMYWYQQKSSQAPKLLFHYYDKDFNNEADTPDNFQSRRPNTSFCFLDIRSPGLGDTAMYLCATSTRDRFLNEKLFFGSGTQLSVL.

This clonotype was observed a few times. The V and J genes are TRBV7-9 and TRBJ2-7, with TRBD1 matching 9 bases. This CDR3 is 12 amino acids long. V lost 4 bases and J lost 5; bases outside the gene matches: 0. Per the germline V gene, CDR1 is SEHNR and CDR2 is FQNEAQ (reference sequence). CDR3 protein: CASSWDRDEQYF. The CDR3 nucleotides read TGTGCCAGCAGCTGGGACAGGGACGAGCAGTACTTC.

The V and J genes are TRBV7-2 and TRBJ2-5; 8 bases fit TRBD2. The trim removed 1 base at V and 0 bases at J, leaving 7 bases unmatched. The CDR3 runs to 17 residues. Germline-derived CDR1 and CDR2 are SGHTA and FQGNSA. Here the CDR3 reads CASSLVGSGAYQETQYF. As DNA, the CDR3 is TGTGCCAGCAGCTTAGTTGGTAGCGGGGCCTACCAAGAGACCCAGTACTTC.

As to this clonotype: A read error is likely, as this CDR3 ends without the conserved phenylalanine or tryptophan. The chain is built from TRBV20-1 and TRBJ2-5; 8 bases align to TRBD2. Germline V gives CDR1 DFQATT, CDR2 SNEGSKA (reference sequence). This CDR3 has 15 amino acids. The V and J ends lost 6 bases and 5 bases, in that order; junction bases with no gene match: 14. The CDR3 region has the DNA TGCAGTGCGCCCCGATCAGCGGGAGTTGGGGAGACCCAGTACCTC. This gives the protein CSAPRSAGVGETQYL.

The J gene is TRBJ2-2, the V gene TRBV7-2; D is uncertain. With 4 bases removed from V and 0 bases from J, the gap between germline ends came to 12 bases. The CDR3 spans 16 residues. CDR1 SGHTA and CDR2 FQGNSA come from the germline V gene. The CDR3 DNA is TGTGCCAGCAGCTCGCAGCGAGTTTCGAACACCGGGGAGCTGTTTTTT. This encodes CASSSQRVSNTGELFF.

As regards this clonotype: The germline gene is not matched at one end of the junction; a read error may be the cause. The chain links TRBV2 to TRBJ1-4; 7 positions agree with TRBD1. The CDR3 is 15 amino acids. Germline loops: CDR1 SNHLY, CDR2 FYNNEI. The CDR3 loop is CGSRGAGPAGEKLFF. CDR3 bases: TGTGGCAGCAGGGGGGCCGGGCCGGCCGGTGAAAAACTGTTTTTT.

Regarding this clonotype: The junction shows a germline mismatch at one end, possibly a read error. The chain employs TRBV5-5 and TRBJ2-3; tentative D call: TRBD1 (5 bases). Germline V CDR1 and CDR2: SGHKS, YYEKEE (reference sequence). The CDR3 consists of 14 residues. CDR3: CASSLGLDTDTQYF. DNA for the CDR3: TGTGCCAGTAGCTTGGGGCTCGACACAGATACGCAGTATTTT.

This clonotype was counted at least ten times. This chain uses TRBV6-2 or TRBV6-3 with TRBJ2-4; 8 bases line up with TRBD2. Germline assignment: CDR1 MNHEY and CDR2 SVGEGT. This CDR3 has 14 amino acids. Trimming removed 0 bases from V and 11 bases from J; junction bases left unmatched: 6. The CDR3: CASSYSISGRVQYF. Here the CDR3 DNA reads TGTGCCAGCAGTTACTCAATCAGCGGGAGAGTTCAGTACTTC.

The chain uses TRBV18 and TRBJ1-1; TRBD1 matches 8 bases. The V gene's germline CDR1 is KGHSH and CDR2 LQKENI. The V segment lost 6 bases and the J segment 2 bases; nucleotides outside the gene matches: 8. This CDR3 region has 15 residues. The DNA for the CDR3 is TGTGCCAGCTCCCAGAGCCAGGGGGCTAACACTGAAGCTTTCTTT. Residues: CASSQSQGANTEAFF.

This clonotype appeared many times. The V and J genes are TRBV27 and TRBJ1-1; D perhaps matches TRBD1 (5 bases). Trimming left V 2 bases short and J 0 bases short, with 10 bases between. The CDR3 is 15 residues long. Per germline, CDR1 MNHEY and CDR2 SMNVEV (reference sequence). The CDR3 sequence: CASSLIRGLNTEAFF. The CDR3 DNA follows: TGTGCCAGCAGTTTAATCCGGGGCCTGAACACTGAAGCTTTCTTT.

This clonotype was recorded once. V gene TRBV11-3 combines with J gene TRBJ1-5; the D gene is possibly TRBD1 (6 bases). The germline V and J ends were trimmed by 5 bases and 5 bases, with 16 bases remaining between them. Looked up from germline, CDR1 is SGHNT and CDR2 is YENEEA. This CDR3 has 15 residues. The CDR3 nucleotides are TGTGCCAGCAGCCAAGATCAGGCAGGGGATCAGCCCCAGCATTTT. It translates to CASSQDQAGDQPQHF.

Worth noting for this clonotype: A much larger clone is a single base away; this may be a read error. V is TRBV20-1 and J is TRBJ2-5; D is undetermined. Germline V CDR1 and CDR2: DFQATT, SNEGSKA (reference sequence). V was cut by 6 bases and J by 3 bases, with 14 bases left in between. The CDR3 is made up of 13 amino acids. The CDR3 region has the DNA TGCAGTGCCCCGACCCAACGGAAAGAGACCCAGTACTTC. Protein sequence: CSAPTQRKETQYF.

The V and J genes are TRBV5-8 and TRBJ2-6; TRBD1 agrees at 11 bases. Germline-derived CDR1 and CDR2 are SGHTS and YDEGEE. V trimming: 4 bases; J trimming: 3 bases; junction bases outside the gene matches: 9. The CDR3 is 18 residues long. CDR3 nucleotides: TGTGCCAGCAGCGCTTCCCGGACAGGGGGCTTTGGGGCCAACGTCCTGACTTTC. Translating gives CASSASRTGGFGANVLTF.

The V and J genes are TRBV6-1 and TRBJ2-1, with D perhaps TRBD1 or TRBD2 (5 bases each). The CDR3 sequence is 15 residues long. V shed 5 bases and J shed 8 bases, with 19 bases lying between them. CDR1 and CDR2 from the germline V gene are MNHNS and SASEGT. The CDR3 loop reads CASSPGTGVSYEQFF. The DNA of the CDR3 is TGTGCCAGCAGTCCCGGGACCGGGGTCAGCTATGAGCAGTTCTTC.

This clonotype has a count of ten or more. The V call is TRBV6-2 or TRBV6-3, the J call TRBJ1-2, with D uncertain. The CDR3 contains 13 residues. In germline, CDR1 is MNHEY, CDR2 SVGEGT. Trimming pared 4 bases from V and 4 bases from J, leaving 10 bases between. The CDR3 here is CASSSHSSYGYTF. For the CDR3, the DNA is TGTGCCAGCAGTTCGCACTCTAGCTATGGCTACACCTTC.

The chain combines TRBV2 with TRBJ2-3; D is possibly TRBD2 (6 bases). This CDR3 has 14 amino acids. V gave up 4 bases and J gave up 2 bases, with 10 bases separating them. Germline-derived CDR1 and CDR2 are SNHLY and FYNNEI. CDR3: CASSGDWSTDTQYF. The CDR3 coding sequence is TGTGCCAGCAGTGGGGACTGGTCCACAGATACGCAGTATTTT.

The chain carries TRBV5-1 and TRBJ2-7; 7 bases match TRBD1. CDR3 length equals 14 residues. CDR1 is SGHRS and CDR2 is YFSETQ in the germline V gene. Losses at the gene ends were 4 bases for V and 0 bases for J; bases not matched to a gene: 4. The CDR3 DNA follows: TGCGCCAGCAGCCGGGACAGCCTCTCCTACGAGCAGTACTTC. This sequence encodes CASSRDSLSYEQYF.

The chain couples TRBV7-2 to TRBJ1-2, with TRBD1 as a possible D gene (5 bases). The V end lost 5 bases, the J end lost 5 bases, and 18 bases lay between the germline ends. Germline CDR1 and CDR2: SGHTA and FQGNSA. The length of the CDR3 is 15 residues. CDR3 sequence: CASSPPPAGTYGYTF. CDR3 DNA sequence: TGTGCCAGCAGCCCCCCCCCGGCAGGGACTTATGGCTACACCTTC.